One sample yielded the 18 T cell receptor beta chains listed below, sequenced in a study of radiotherapy plus CTLA-4 blockade in lung cancer. Generated by immunoSEQ multiplex PCR, the TCRdb table keeps only in-frame clones and is missing some. This table has approximately 100,000 clones, around four fifths appearing once. This sample comprised peripheral blood, obtained from a patient treated with radiotherapy plus ipilimumab. The receptors derive from a human donor with non-small cell lung cancer who had a partial response to radiotherapy plus ipilimumab.

V usage is TRBV25-1 and J usage is TRBJ2-1; the D gene is possibly TRBD2 (5 bases). The V end was cut by 1 base, the J end by 9 bases, with 13 bases between. The CDR3 runs to 14 residues. CDR1 and CDR2 (germline): MGHDK, SYGVNS. The CDR3 protein is CASSELGSGGEQFF. The CDR3 nucleotides are TGTGCCAGCAGTGAATTGGGCAGCGGCGGTGAGCAGTTCTTC.

The gene calls are TRBV19 and TRBJ2-5; 7 positions agree with TRBD1. CDR3 length: 17 amino acids. Germline V CDR1 and CDR2: LNHDA, SQIVND (reference sequence). Unmatched junction bases numbered 24, after V lost 6 bases and J lost 11 bases. The CDR3 sequence: CASSPPRQGSGPSTQYF. CDR3 nucleotide sequence: TGTGCCAGTAGCCCCCCTCGACAGGGCTCGGGACCCAGCACTCAGTACTTC.

The rearrangement links TRBV5-4 to TRBJ2-2, with a weak D call TRBD2 (6 bases). Germline CDR1 reads SGHNT; CDR2 reads YYREEE (reference sequence). Trimming took 4 bases from V and 4 from J, leaving 11 bases between them. CDR3 length: 14 amino acids. CDR3 sequence reads: CASSLERVTGELFF. For the CDR3, the DNA is TGTGCCAGCAGCCTCGAGCGGGTCACCGGGGAGCTGTTTTTT.

This chain connects TRBV29-1 to TRBJ1-2; D not resolved. Germline V gene data show CDR1 as SQVTM and CDR2 as ANQGSEA. Trimming stripped 8 bases from V and 4 bases from J, with 17 bases between. The CDR3 runs 13 residues. In DNA form, the CDR3 reads TGCAGCACCACCCGGACGGAGGTCTATGGCTACACCTTC. Translated: CSTTRTEVYGYTF.

The rearrangement links TRBV6-4 to TRBJ2-7, with D tentatively TRBD1 (7 bases). V dropped 2 bases and J dropped 6 bases, with 11 bases sitting between them. The CDR3 sequence is 13 residues long. Germline values: CDR1 MRHNA, CDR2 SNTAGT. In DNA form, the CDR3 reads TGTGCCAGCAGTGACGGGCAGGGGGGCGAGCAGTACTTC. It is translated as CASSDGQGGEQYF.

V and J are TRBV27 and TRBJ2-6; maybe TRBD2 (5 bases). Germline V lookup: CDR1 MNHEY, CDR2 SMNVEV (reference sequence). This CDR3 contains 15 residues. V lost 8 bases and J lost 0, with 11 bases in between. This CDR3 is CASRDRDSGANVLTF. CDR3 in DNA: TGTGCCAGCCGCGATCGGGACTCTGGGGCCAACGTCCTGACTTTC.

The rearrangement joins TRBV15 to TRBJ2-1; D remains ambiguous. Germline V gene sequence: CDR1 LNHNV, CDR2 YYDKDF (reference sequence). Trimming stripped 1 base from V and 7 bases from J, with 8 bases between. This CDR3 contains 13 residues. The CDR3 sequence is CATSRGPANEQFF. CDR3 in DNA: TGTGCCACCAGCAGAGGCCCTGCGAATGAGCAGTTCTTC.

This clone was picked up a small number of times. The chain employs TRBV7-3 and TRBJ2-1, with TRBD2 matching 7 bases. V dropped 5 bases and J dropped 9; count of bases not matched to a gene: 13. The CDR3 contains 15 residues. Looked up from germline, CDR1 is SGHTA and CDR2 is FQGTGA. Here the CDR3 reads CASSAGASGKGEQFF. In DNA form, the CDR3 reads TGTGCCAGCAGCGCCGGGGCTAGCGGCAAAGGTGAGCAGTTCTTC.

In DNA form, the CDR3 reads TGTGCCAGCAGTGAAGAAGGGACAGGTTACTCCTACGAGCAGTACTTC. Translation: CASSEEGTGYSYEQYF. V and J are TRBV6-1 and TRBJ2-7, with 8 bases fitting TRBD1. The CDR3 runs 16 residues. Trimming took 1 base from V and 0 from J; bases not matched to a gene: 5. CDR1 and CDR2 (germline): MNHNS, SASEGT.

This sequence joins TRBV11-2 and TRBJ2-7; 10 bases fit TRBD1. This CDR3 contains 15 residues. Germline CDR1 is SGHAT and CDR2 is FQNNGV. The ends lost 5 bases at V and 3 bases at J; junction bases unmatched: 7. The CDR3: CASSPVGQGYYEQYF. Written as DNA, the CDR3 is TGTGCCAGCAGCCCAGTGGGACAGGGGTACTACGAGCAGTACTTC.

The chain carries TRBV5-1 and TRBJ1-4; TRBD1 matches at 8 bases. Germline loops: CDR1 SGHRS, CDR2 YFSETQ. This CDR3 region has 16 residues. V trimming: 3 bases; J trimming: 0 bases; junction bases outside the gene matches: 4. The CDR3 DNA reads as TGCGCCAGCAGCTGGACAGGGACCTCAACTAATGAAAAACTGTTTTTT. Translated, it gives CASSWTGTSTNEKLFF.

The chain is built from TRBV18 and TRBJ2-7; the match to TRBD1 covers 8 bases. The CDR3 covers 15 residues. CDR1 and CDR2 (germline): KGHSH, LQKENI. Losses at the gene ends were 3 bases for V and 2 bases for J; bases not matched to a gene: 6. The CDR3 region has the DNA TGTGCCAGCTCACCCGGACAGGGACAGGCCTACGAGCAGTACTTC. This encodes CASSPGQGQAYEQYF. Full variable domain (outside the CDR3, taken from reference TRBV18 and TRBJ2-7): NAGVMQNPRHLVRRRGQEARLRCSPMKGHSHVYWYRQLPEEGLKFMVYLQKENIIDESGMPKERFSAEFPKEGPSILRIQQVVRGDSAAYFCASSPGQGQAYEQYFGPGTRLTVT.

The chain couples TRBV28 to TRBJ1-1; perhaps TRBD1 as D (6 bases). V lost 7 bases and J lost 6, with 9 bases in between. Germline V gene sequence: CDR1 MDHEN, CDR2 SYDVKM. This CDR3 contains 11 residues. This CDR3 is CASTNRAEAFF. The CDR3 DNA sequence: TGTGCCAGCACCAACAGGGCTGAAGCTTTCTTT.

This clone appeared a few times. The gene calls are TRBV19 and TRBJ1-5; TRBD1 matches 8 bases. V trimming: 6 bases; J trimming: 4 bases; junction bases outside the gene matches: 8. The CDR3 consists of 15 residues. Germline V gives CDR1 LNHDA, CDR2 SQIVND (reference sequence). DNA for the CDR3: TGTGCCAGTAGGAGGACAGGGAAGGCAAATCAGCCCCAGCATTTT. As protein: CASRRTGKANQPQHF.

The V gene is TRBV28, the J gene TRBJ2-5; no clear D. Trimming cost V 11 bases and J 1 base, with 14 bases left between them. The length of the CDR3 is 13 residues. Germline CDR1 MDHEN, CDR2 SYDVKM. Written as DNA, the CDR3 is TGTGCCGGGTCCCCGGGTCTCCAAGAGACCCAGTACTTC. It codes for CAGSPGLQETQYF.

This clone was seen more than once but under ten times. The chain recombines TRBV5-1 with TRBJ2-4; possible D gene TRBD2, 6 bases. V lost 4 bases and J 9 bases, leaving 11 bases between the germline ends. In germline, CDR1 is SGHRS, CDR2 YFSETQ. The CDR3 is made up of 12 amino acids. CDR3 nucleotide sequence: TGCGCCAGCAGCCCCGCGGGGACCATTCAGTACTTC. It codes for CASSPAGTIQYF.

The chain is built from TRBV7-3 and TRBJ2-1, with a weak D call TRBD2 (7 bases). This CDR3 region has 15 residues. The germline V gene encodes CDR1 SGHTA and CDR2 FQGTGA. Between the trimmed V and J ends, which lost 2 bases and 8 bases, there was a span of 16 bases. The chain's CDR3 is CASSLGGGVVDEQFF. CDR3 nucleotide sequence: TGTGCCAGCAGCTTAGGAGGGGGGGTTGTGGATGAGCAGTTCTTC.

The chain recombines TRBV5-1 with TRBJ2-5; 8 nucleotides agree with TRBD2. Germline V gene data show CDR1 as SGHRS and CDR2 as YFSETQ. The CDR3 covers 15 residues. Losses at the gene ends were 4 bases for V and 6 bases for J; bases not matched to a gene: 11. The CDR3 sequence is CASSPTLSGVKTQYF. The CDR3 DNA follows: TGCGCCAGCAGCCCGACCCTTAGCGGGGTAAAGACCCAGTACTTC. Filled out from reference TRBV5-1 and TRBJ2-5, the complete variable domain reads KAGVTQTPRYLIKTRGQQVTLSCSPISGHRSVSWYQQTPGQGLQFLFEYFSETQRNKGNFPGRFSGRQFSNSRSEMNVSTLELGDSALYLCASSPTLSGVKTQYFGPGTRLLVL.